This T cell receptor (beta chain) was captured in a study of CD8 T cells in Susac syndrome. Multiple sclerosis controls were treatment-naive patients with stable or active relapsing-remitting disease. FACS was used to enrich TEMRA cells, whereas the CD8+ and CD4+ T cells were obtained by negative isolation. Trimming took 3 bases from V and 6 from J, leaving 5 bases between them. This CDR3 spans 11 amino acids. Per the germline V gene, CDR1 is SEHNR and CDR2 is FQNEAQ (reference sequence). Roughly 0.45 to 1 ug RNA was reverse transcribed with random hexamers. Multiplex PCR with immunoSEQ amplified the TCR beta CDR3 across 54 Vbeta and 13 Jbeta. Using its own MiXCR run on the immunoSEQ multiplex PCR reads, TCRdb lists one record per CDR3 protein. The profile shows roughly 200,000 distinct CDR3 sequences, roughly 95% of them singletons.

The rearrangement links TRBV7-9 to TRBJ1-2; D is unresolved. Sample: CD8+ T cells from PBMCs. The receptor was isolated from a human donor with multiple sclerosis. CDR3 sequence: CASSFMDGYTF. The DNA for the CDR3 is TGTGCCAGCAGCTTTATGGATGGCTACACCTTC.